This T cell receptor (beta chain) is from a study of shared clonotypes between healthy human individuals. Data came from immunoSEQ multiplex PCR; TCRdb stores just in-frame clones and leaves some out. Of millions of clones listed, approximately 94% were seen once; the top ten hold 0.14%. The ends were cut back, 1 base at V and 3 bases at J, with 13 bases in the middle. Per germline, CDR1 SGHTA and CDR2 FQGNSA. The CDR3 loop spans 15 amino acids. This clonotype was obtained from a man in his late teens or twenties in good health. Sequencing was performed on naive CD4+ T cells sorted from blood. Specified subset: CD45RA+ positively selected. The V call is TRBV7-2, the J call TRBJ2-7, with a weak D call TRBD2 (6 bases). Here the CDR3 reads CASSLEGSGYYEQYF. The CDR3 region has the DNA TGTGCCAGCAGCTTAGAGGGTAGCGGTTACTACGAGCAGTACTTC.